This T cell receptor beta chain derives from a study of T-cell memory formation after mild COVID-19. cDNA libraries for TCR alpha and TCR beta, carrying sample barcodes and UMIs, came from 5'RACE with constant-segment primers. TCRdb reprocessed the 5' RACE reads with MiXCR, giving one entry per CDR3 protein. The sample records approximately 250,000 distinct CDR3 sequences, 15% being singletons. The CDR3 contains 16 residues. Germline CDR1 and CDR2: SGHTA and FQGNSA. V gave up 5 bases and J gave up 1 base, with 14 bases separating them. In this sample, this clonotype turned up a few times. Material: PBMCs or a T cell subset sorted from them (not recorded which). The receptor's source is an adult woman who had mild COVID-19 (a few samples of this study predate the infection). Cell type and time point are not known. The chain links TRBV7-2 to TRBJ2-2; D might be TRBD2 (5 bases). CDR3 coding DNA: TGTGCCAGCAGCAATCCTCCTGGACTGAACACCGGGGAGCTGTTTTTT. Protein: CASSNPPGLNTGELFF.